These 7 T cell receptor beta chains were all obtained from the same sample, sequenced in a study of blood T cell repertoires in COVID-19. The repertoire was sequenced with immunoSEQ multiplex PCR; TCRdb's copy has only in-frame clones and lacks some. The sample has about 200,000 clones, 70% to 90% seen once. The sequencing sample was made of peripheral blood. The receptors come from a woman aged 50 to 60 with acute or convalescent COVID-19.

The V and J genes are TRBV19 and TRBJ1-6, with D possibly matching TRBD1 (5 bases). With 0 bases removed from V and 11 bases from J, the gap between germline ends came to 14 bases. This CDR3 spans 15 amino acids. In germline, CDR1 is LNHDA, CDR2 SQIVND (reference sequence). CDR3 in amino acids: CASSIDPQGHAPLHF. In DNA form, the CDR3 reads TGTGCCAGTAGTATAGATCCCCAGGGTCATGCACCCCTCCACTTT.

This clone was counted between two and nine times. Additional DNA sequences in this sample encode the identical CDR3. The DNA of the CDR3 is TGTGCCAGCAGTCCACCCACGGACAGGGGGACCACTGAAGCTTTCTTT. Its translation: CASSPPTDRGTTEAFF. The chain combines TRBV6-2 or TRBV6-3 with TRBJ1-1; 10 bases map to TRBD1. CDR1 is MNHEY, CDR2 SVGEGT, per germline. J lost 4 bases, V lost 5 bases, and 10 bases had no gene match. This CDR3 has 16 amino acids.

In DNA, the CDR3 is TGTGCCAGCACCCTAGGAGGGATGGCCAAAAACATTCAGTACTTC. It encodes CASTLGGMAKNIQYF. V is TRBV5-8 and J is TRBJ2-4; D possibly corresponds to TRBD2 (6 bases). Germline assignment: CDR1 SGHTS and CDR2 YDEGEE. V lost 6 bases and J lost 1, with 14 bases in between. CDR3 length: 15 residues. Drawing the rest from reference TRBV5-8 and TRBJ2-4, the complete variable domain is EAGVTQSPTHLIKTRGQQATLRCSPISGHTSVYWYQQALGLGLQFLLWYDEGEERNRGNFPPRFSGRQFPNYSSELNVNALELEDSALYLCASTLGGMAKNIQYFGAGTRLSVL.

The rearrangement joins TRBV5-6 to TRBJ1-1; no definite D call. Deletions cut 5 bases from V and 6 bases from J, with 23 bases between. In germline, CDR1 is SGHDT, CDR2 YYEEEE. CDR3 size: 16 residues. CDR3 in amino acids: CASRRRSDVSGAEAFF. The CDR3 DNA is TGTGCCAGCAGAAGGAGGTCGGATGTTTCGGGCGCTGAAGCTTTCTTT.

The chain employs TRBV7-9 and TRBJ2-5, with 13 nucleotides matching TRBD2. Germline V gene data show CDR1 as SEHNR and CDR2 as FQNEAQ (reference sequence). CDR3 size: 19 residues. With 2 bases clipped from V and 2 bases from J, the junction kept 11 bases outside the gene matches. The DNA of the CDR3 is TGTGCCAGCAGCTTACGGGGCACTCGGACTAGCGGGGGTCAAGAGACCCAGTACTTC. Protein product: CASSLRGTRTSGGQETQYF.

The chain couples TRBV7-2 to TRBJ2-7, with 10 bases identical to TRBD2. The germline CDR1 and CDR2 sequences are SGHTA and FQGNSA. The CDR3 is 15 residues long. V lost 5 bases and J lost 3; bases outside the gene matches: 7. CDR3 in amino acids: CASSTNPSGSYEQYF. CDR3 in DNA: TGTGCCAGCAGCACTAATCCTAGCGGGAGCTACGAGCAGTACTTC.

Only a few counts were recorded for this clone. This chain connects TRBV7-9 to TRBJ1-2; D not certain. Germline CDR1 SEHNR, CDR2 FQNEAQ (reference sequence). The germline V and J ends were trimmed by 2 bases and 5 bases, with 12 bases remaining between them. The CDR3 totals 14 residues. The CDR3 nucleotides are TGTGCCAGCAGCTTACAACCCAGAAGATATGGCTACACCTTC. Translating gives CASSLQPRRYGYTF. The full variable domain, with the rest looked up from reference TRBV7-9 and TRBJ1-2, is DTGVSQNPRHKITKRGQNVTFRCDPISEHNRLYWYRQTLGQGPEFLTYFQNEAQLEKSRLLSDRFSAERPKGSFSTLEIQRTEQGDSAMYLCASSLQPRRYGYTFGSGTRLTVV.